The 16 T cell receptor beta chains in this list originate from one sample, sequenced in a study of shared clonotypes between healthy human individuals. Using immunoSEQ multiplex PCR, the repertoire was profiled, and TCRdb retains in-frame clones only, with some absent. The sample consists of millions of clones, more than 80% of them appearing once. Sample: naive CD4+ T cells sorted from blood. This sample's subset: CD45RA+ positively selected. The receptors originated from a man aged 18 to 30 in good health.

The gene calls are TRBV11-2 and TRBJ2-5; 12 bases are shared with TRBD2. Germline V gene sequence: CDR1 SGHAT, CDR2 FQNNGV. The trim removed 9 bases at V and 2 bases at J, leaving 16 bases unmatched. This CDR3 has 18 residues. The CDR3 sequence: CASQPPGLAGGRQETQYF. The CDR3 coding sequence is TGTGCCAGTCAACCCCCGGGACTAGCGGGCGGGCGGCAAGAGACCCAGTACTTC.

The V gene is TRBV5-6, the J gene TRBJ1-6; 7 positions agree with TRBD1. Germline CDR1 reads SGHDT; CDR2 reads YYEEEE. This CDR3 has 14 amino acids. The V and J ends lost 4 bases and 6 bases, in that order; junction bases with no gene match: 4. The CDR3 here is CASSEGQFNSPLHF. The CDR3 DNA follows: TGTGCCAGCAGCGAGGGACAGTTTAATTCACCCCTCCACTTT.

The V call is TRBV30, the J call TRBJ1-4; D is ambiguous. The length of the CDR3 is 13 residues. The V end was cut by 1 base, the J end by 7 bases, with 10 bases between. CDR1 and CDR2 (germline): GTSNPN, SVGIG (reference sequence). CDR3 sequence (DNA): TGTGCCTGGAGTGAGGCCCCAGGTGAAAAACTGTTTTTT. Protein: CAWSEAPGEKLFF.

The J gene is TRBJ2-1, the V gene TRBV9; 9 bases agree with TRBD1. V dropped 3 bases and J dropped 4; count of bases not matched to a gene: 11. The CDR3 is made up of 17 amino acids. CDR1 SGDLS and CDR2 YYNGEE come from the germline V gene. CDR3 sequence: CASSASGGQGPYNEQFF. The CDR3 DNA reads as TGTGCCAGCAGCGCCTCGGGGGGACAGGGCCCTTACAATGAGCAGTTCTTC. Together with reference TRBV9 and TRBJ2-1, the CDR3 gives the full variable domain: DSGVTQTPKHLITATGQRVTLRCSPRSGDLSVYWYQQSLDQGLQFLIQYYNGEERAKGNILERFSAQQFPDLHSELNLSSLELGDSALYFCASSASGGQGPYNEQFFGPGTRLTVL.

The chain has TRBV29-1 and TRBJ1-2, with 7 bases identical to TRBD1. CDR1 and CDR2 from the germline V gene are SQVTM and ANQGSEA. The CDR3 runs to 13 residues. Trimming cost V 1 base and J 9 bases; bases outside gene matches: 8. CDR3 loop: CSVEGTGQNRYTF. CDR3 in DNA: TGCAGCGTTGAAGGTACGGGACAGAATCGCTACACCTTC. Full variable domain (outside the CDR3, taken from reference TRBV29-1 and TRBJ1-2): SAVISQKPSRDICQRGTSLTIQCQVDSQVTMMFWYRQQPGQSLTLIATANQGSEATYESGFVIDKFPISRPNLTFSTLTVSNMSPEDSSIYLCSVEGTGQNRYTFGSGTRLTVV.

This chain uses TRBV11-2 with TRBJ2-1; 12 bases fit TRBD1. The CDR3 runs to 15 residues. Trimming removed 5 bases from V and 12 bases from J; junction bases left unmatched: 11. The germline gives CDR1 SGHAT, CDR2 FQNNGV. This chain's CDR3 is CASSDRDRGLFGQFF. CDR3 in DNA: TGTGCCAGCAGCGACCGGGACAGGGGGCTCTTTGGGCAGTTCTTC.

This chain joins TRBV6-1 and TRBJ2-3; 8 nucleotides match TRBD2. Germline CDR1 is MNHNS and CDR2 is SASEGT. CDR3 size: 14 residues. V shed 6 bases and J 0 bases; nucleotides not matched to a gene: 2. CDR3 loop: CASRRTSSTDTQYF. CDR3 nucleotides: TGTGCCAGCAGGCGGACTAGCAGCACAGATACGCAGTATTTT.

CDR3 sequence: CAWSDRGESPLHF. For the CDR3, the DNA is TGTGCCTGGAGTGACAGGGGAGAGTCACCCCTCCACTTT. This chain joins TRBV30 and TRBJ1-6, with TRBD1 identical over 7 bases. V was pared by 1 base and J by 10 bases, with 4 bases of the junction left unmatched. CDR3 size: 13 residues. Germline lookup yields CDR1 GTSNPN and CDR2 SVGIG (reference sequence). The full variable domain, with the rest looked up from reference TRBV30 and TRBJ1-6, is SQTIHQWPATLVQPVGSPLSLECTVEGTSNPNLYWYRQAAGRGLQLLFYSVGIGQISSEVPQNLSASRPQDRQFILSSKKLLLSDSGFYLCAWSDRGESPLHFGNGTRLTVT.

This chain joins TRBV18 and TRBJ2-6, with D possibly TRBD1 on 5 matching bases. This CDR3 has 19 amino acids. Germline V lookup: CDR1 KGHSH, CDR2 LQKENI. Trimming left V 6 bases short and J 0 bases short, with 21 bases between. The chain's CDR3 is CASSQMQTAILSGANVLTF. DNA for the CDR3: TGTGCCAGCTCCCAGATGCAGACAGCCATTCTCTCTGGGGCCAACGTCCTGACTTTC.

J is TRBJ2-4 and V is TRBV10-3, with 9 positions matching TRBD1. V was clipped by 4 bases and J by 0 bases; unmatched bases: 1. The CDR3 has 15 residues. Per the germline V gene, CDR1 is ENHRY and CDR2 is SYGVKD. CDR3 protein: CAISAGQGAKNIQYF. CDR3 bases: TGTGCCATCAGTGCGGGACAGGGAGCCAAAAACATTCAGTACTTC.

V and J are TRBV6-4 and TRBJ1-5; 10 bases map to TRBD1. The germline V gene encodes CDR1 MRHNA and CDR2 SNTAGT. The CDR3 is 16 amino acids. Trimming took 6 bases from V and 1 from J; bases not matched to a gene: 6. The DNA of the CDR3 is TGTGCCAGCAGGCGGACAGGGGGTTTGAGCAATCAGCCCCAGCATTTT. This gives the protein CASRRTGGLSNQPQHF.

The chain uses TRBV5-4 and TRBJ2-1; tentatively, D is TRBD1 (6 bases). Trimming left V 5 bases short and J 9 bases short, with 12 bases between. Looked up from germline, CDR1 is SGHNT and CDR2 is YYREEE (reference sequence). The CDR3 is 12 amino acids. The CDR3 nucleotides read TGTGCCAGCAGTCGGGACAAGCTTGAGCAGTTCTTC. Protein: CASSRDKLEQFF.

V gene TRBV6-1 combines with J gene TRBJ2-3, with TRBD2 identical over 10 bases. This CDR3 comprises 15 residues. From germline, CDR1 is MNHNS and CDR2 SASEGT. V shed 3 bases and J 5 bases; nucleotides not matched to a gene: 5. The CDR3 reads CASSDLAGGGDTQYF. In DNA, the CDR3 is TGTGCCAGCAGTGATTTAGCGGGGGGTGGAGATACGCAGTATTTT.

The chain joins TRBV19 to TRBJ1-6; D remains unclear. CDR3 length: 18 amino acids. With 3 bases removed from V and 9 bases from J, the gap between germline ends came to 24 bases. Looked up from germline, CDR1 is LNHDA and CDR2 is SQIVND (reference sequence). CDR3 sequence (DNA): TGTGCCAGTAGTATCGCGAACCAGTCTCCCCTAATAGTTTCACCCCTCCACTTT. Translating gives CASSIANQSPLIVSPLHF.

Comment on this clone: The junction differs from germline at one of its ends, possibly a read error. The rearrangement uses TRBV7-7 and TRBJ2-1, with TRBD1 matching over 11 bases. The CDR3 has 16 amino acids. Germline V CDR1 and CDR2: SSHAT, FNYEAQ (reference sequence). CDR3 sequence (DNA): TGTGCTAGCAGCGAGAGGGTGGGACAGGGGGACAATGAGCAGTTCTTC. Its protein is CASSERVGQGDNEQFF.

The chain couples TRBV18 to TRBJ2-7; D may be TRBD2 (6 bases). The CDR3 length is 15 residues. The V end was cut by 3 bases, the J end by 1 base, with 13 bases between. The germline gives CDR1 KGHSH, CDR2 LQKENI. The CDR3 DNA is TGTGCCAGCTCACCCACCGGGAGAGGTTCCTACGAGCAGTACTTC. This codes for CASSPTGRGSYEQYF. The variable domain in full, completed from reference TRBV18 and TRBJ2-7, reads NAGVMQNPRHLVRRRGQEARLRCSPMKGHSHVYWYRQLPEEGLKFMVYLQKENIIDESGMPKERFSAEFPKEGPSILRIQQVVRGDSAAYFCASSPTGRGSYEQYFGPGTRLTVT.